Listed below are T cell receptor beta chains from one sample, sequenced in a study of blood T cell repertoires in COVID-19. Measured with immunoSEQ multiplex PCR; TCRdb has only the in-frame clones, and not every one. This sample carries around 340,000 clones, 89% of them seen once, and the ten largest clones take just under 4%. Sequencing was carried out using peripheral blood. Receptors were obtained from a woman aged 55-75 years with COVID-19, enrolled during active disease. The CDR3 runs from the conserved cysteine through the conserved F or W. D genes are given only for firm matches. Only some rows state a clone size, as once, few, many or a class for expanded clones.

>.|TRBJ1-1|TRBV15|.
CATSRDIRGEAFF
TGTGCCACCAGCAGAGATATCCGGGGTGAAGCTTTCTTT
>TRBD1|TRBJ1-5|TRBV2|.
CASRGTGGNQPQHF
TGTGCCAGCAGAGGGACAGGGGGCAATCAGCCCCAGCATTTT
>TRBD1|TRBJ2-2|TRBV10-3|once
CAISSDRGPLPGELFF
TGTGCCATCAGTTCCGACAGGGGGCCACTCCCCGGGGAGCTGTTTTTT
>TRBD2|TRBJ2-1|TRBV7-2|.
CASSLGLAGDEQFF
TGTGCCAGCAGCTTAGGGCTAGCGGGGGATGAGCAGTTCTTC
>.|TRBJ2-7|TRBV10-3|.
CAISGYYEQYF
TGTGCCATCAGTGGTTACTACGAGCAGTACTTC
>.|TRBJ1-1|TRBV3-1/TRBV3-2|.
CASSHRTGNTEAFF
TGTGCCAGCAGCCACAGAACAGGGAACACTGAAGCTTTCTTT
>.|TRBJ1-5|TRBV6-2/TRBV6-3|.
CASSRSGENQPQHF
TGTGCCAGCAGCCGCTCGGGGGAGAATCAGCCCCAGCATTTT
>.|TRBJ2-7|TRBV27|.
CASMRGRAYEQYF
TGTGCCAGCATGCGAGGGCGCGCCTACGAGCAGTACTTC
>.|TRBJ1-1|TRBV10-3|.
CAIRRESGNTEAFF
TGTGCCATCAGGAGAGAGTCGGGGAACACTGAAGCTTTCTTT
>.|TRBJ1-1|TRBV6-6|once
CASTDRYTEAFF
TGTGCCAGCACCGACAGGTACACTGAAGCTTTCTTT
>.|TRBJ1-1|TRBV7-3|once
CASSLGVRGTEAFF
TGTGCCAGCAGCTTAGGGGTCCGGGGGACTGAAGCTTTCTTT
>TRBD1|TRBJ1-4|TRBV6-1|.
CASSDPQGTVEKLFF
TGTGCCAGCAGTGATCCACAGGGGACGGTTGAAAAACTGTTTTTT
>.|TRBJ1-2|TRBV6-5|few
CASTQTWAYGYTF
TGTGCCAGCACTCAAACCTGGGCCTATGGCTACACCTTC
>.|TRBJ1-5|TRBV29-1|.
CSVGKGGNQPQHF
TGCAGCGTTGGGAAGGGGGGCAATCAGCCCCAGCATTTT
>.|TRBJ1-4|TRBV5-6|.
CASSRQSREKLFF
TGTGCCAGCAGTAGACAGTCTCGGGAAAAACTGTTTTTT
>.|TRBJ2-7|TRBV7-9|.
CASSTKSSYEQYF
TGTGCCAGCAGCACCAAGTCTAGTTACGAGCAGTACTTC
>.|TRBJ2-7|TRBV6-2/TRBV6-3|once
CASSHHAGRTYEQYF
TGTGCCAGCAGCCACCATGCGGGCCGAACCTACGAGCAGTACTTC
>.|TRBJ1-1|TRBV10-3|.
CAISLDRNTEAFF
TGTGCCATCAGTCTGGACAGGAACACTGAAGCTTTCTTT
>.|TRBJ1-5|TRBV28|.
CASSLSPGRVDQPQHF
TGTGCCAGCAGTTTAAGTCCAGGTCGCGTGGATCAGCCCCAGCATTTT
>TRBD1|TRBJ1-4|TRBV9|.
CASSPQGQGGEKLFF
TGTGCCAGCAGCCCCCAGGGTCAGGGGGGTGAAAAACTGTTTTTT
>.|TRBJ2-2|TRBV5-1|.
CASSLELSNTGELFF
TGCGCCAGCAGCTTGGAACTTTCGAACACCGGGGAGCTGTTTTTT
>TRBD1|TRBJ2-2|TRBV6-1|.
CASSEALRAGGTGELFF
TGTGCCAGCAGTGAAGCGCTCAGGGCAGGGGGCACCGGGGAGCTGTTTTTT
>TRBD1|TRBJ1-6|TRBV7-2|.
CASSFSGQGNSPLHF
TGTGCCAGCAGCTTCTCGGGACAGGGGAATTCACCCCTCCACTTT
>TRBD2|TRBJ2-7|TRBV5-4|.
CASSFGGGGLRSYEQYF
TGTGCCAGCAGCTTCGGCGGGGGGGGTCTTCGGTCCTACGAGCAGTACTTC
>.|TRBJ2-2|TRBV10-2|.
CATRGFSGNTGELFF
TGCGCCACCCGGGGGTTTAGCGGGAACACCGGGGAGCTGTTTTTT
>TRBD1|TRBJ1-1|TRBV6-6|.
CASRRQGSTEAFF
TGTGCCAGCAGAAGACAGGGATCCACTGAAGCTTTCTTT
>.|TRBJ1-1|TRBV7-2|once
CASSPQGNTEAFF
TGTGCCAGCAGCCCACAGGGCAACACTGAAGCTTTCTTT
>.|TRBJ1-2|TRBV6-5|.
CASSLQGTAIYGYTF
TGTGCCAGCAGTCTACAGGGTACGGCCATCTATGGCTACACCTTC
>.|TRBJ1-1|TRBV11-2|.
CASSPQGLGEAFF
TGTGCCAGCAGCCCACAGGGTCTCGGCGAAGCTTTCTTT
>TRBD1|TRBJ1-4|TRBV2|.
CASRESGGGNEKLFF
TGTGCCAGCAGGGAGTCAGGGGGAGGTAATGAAAAACTGTTTTTT
>TRBD2|TRBJ2-3|TRBV4-2|once
CASSQELAGVNTQYF
TGTGCCAGCAGCCAAGAACTAGCGGGGGTAAATACGCAGTATTTT
>TRBD1|TRBJ1-2|TRBV7-9|.
CASSDPGQGNYGYTF
TGTGCCAGCAGCGACCCGGGACAGGGGAACTATGGCTACACCTTC
>.|TRBJ2-1|TRBV2|.
CASSDLSGSGNEQFF
TGTGCCAGCAGTGACCTAAGTGGATCGGGCAATGAGCAGTTCTTC
>TRBD1|TRBJ1-2|TRBV28|.
CASSQGRDREGYTF
TGTGCCAGCAGTCAGGGCCGGGACAGGGAAGGCTACACCTTC
>TRBD1|TRBJ2-5|TRBV18|.
CASSLDRAVETQYF
TGTGCCAGCTCCCTAGACAGGGCGGTAGAGACCCAGTACTTC
>.|TRBJ1-5|TRBV6-6|once
CASTLTAYSNQPQHF
TGTGCCAGCACCCTGACAGCGTATAGCAATCAGCCCCAGCATTTT
>.|TRBJ2-7|TRBV5-1|.
CASSLGGGPAREQYF
TGCGCCAGCAGCTTGGGGGGGGGCCCCGCGAGGGAGCAGTACTTC
>.|TRBJ1-1|TRBV18|once
CASSPSRGGLDTEAFF
TGTGCCAGCTCACCATCAAGGGGCGGATTGGACACTGAAGCTTTCTTT
>.|TRBJ2-7|TRBV7-6|.
CASSPRTEGEQYF
TGTGCCAGCAGCCCTAGGACTGAAGGCGAGCAGTACTTC
>.|TRBJ1-1|TRBV2|.
CASSETGRGGWNTEAFF
TGTGCCAGCAGTGAAACAGGGCGCGGGGGATGGAACACTGAAGCTTTCTTT